This T cell receptor (beta chain) was identified in a study of beta chain features in type 1 diabetes. General observations from the study: People with Type 1 diabetes carried modestly yet significantly shorter TCRB CDR3s in all four CD4+ subsets.

All of the isolated RNA was reverse transcribed, so expressed TCRB transcripts were sequenced. The repertoire was sequenced with immunoSEQ multiplex PCR; TCRdb's copy has only in-frame clones and lacks some. This sample has around 250,000 clones; roughly an eighth occur once, and the top ten carry under 0.02%. Notes on this clone: Its specificity is unknown.

Germline V gene sequence: CDR1 LNHDA, CDR2 SQIVND (reference sequence). The CDR3 has 14 residues. Trimming cost V 6 bases and J 5 bases; bases outside gene matches: 6. The sample consisted of naive CD4+ T cells from blood. The chain links TRBV19 to TRBJ1-4; TRBD1 matches 7 bases. The sequence was collected from a man aged 25-40 years with type 1 diabetes. This CDR3 reads CASSSEQGNEKLFF. The CDR3 bases are TGTGCCAGTAGCTCCGAACAGGGGAATGAAAAACTGTTTTTT.